This T cell receptor beta chain emerged from a study of PD-1 blockade in classical Hodgkin lymphoma. Study background: Each patient was given nivolumab 3 mg/kg through a vein every 2 weeks. Study results and caveats: Individuals initiating nivolumab under 1 year after ASCT were excluded. CD8+ TCR diversity did not rise significantly by C4D1, unlike CD4+.

Turning to this clone: As yet, its antigen is unknown.

Data came from immunoSEQ multiplex PCR; TCRdb stores just in-frame clones and leaves some out. The table has about 30,000 clones, roughly 80% seen once. The time point: cycle 4 day 1 (C4D1), after less than 7 weeks of nivolumab. Each patient experienced a relapse that followed autologous stem cell transplantation, and brentuximab vedotin exposure varied. Purification of CD4+ T cells from thawed PBMCs was achieved by magnetic negative selection. CDR3 length equals 17 residues. The J segment lost 1 base and the V segment lost 0 bases, leaving 6 bases of the junction unmatched. The germline gives CDR1 MGHRA, CDR2 YSYEKL.

This chain joins TRBV4-1 and TRBJ2-3, with 8 bases fitting TRBD1. The material sequenced was CD4+ T cells from blood, taken before the fourth cycle of nivolumab. This TCR was sampled from a human donor with classical Hodgkin lymphoma. The CDR3: CASSQDTPGQGTDTQYF. CDR3 DNA sequence: TGCGCCAGCAGCCAAGATACCCCGGGACAGGGCACAGATACGCAGTATTTT.